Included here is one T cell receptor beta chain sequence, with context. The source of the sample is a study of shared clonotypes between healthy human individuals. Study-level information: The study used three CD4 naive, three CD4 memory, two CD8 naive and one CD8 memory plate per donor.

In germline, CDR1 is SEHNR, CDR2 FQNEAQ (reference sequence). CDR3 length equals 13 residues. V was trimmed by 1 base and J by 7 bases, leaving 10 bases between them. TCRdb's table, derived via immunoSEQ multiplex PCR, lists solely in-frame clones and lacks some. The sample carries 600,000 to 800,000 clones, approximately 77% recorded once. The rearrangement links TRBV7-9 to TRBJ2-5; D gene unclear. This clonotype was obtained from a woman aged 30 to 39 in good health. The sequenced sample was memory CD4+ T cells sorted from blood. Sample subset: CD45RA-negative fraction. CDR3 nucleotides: TGTGCCAGCAGCTTAGTGCCGCCGGGGACCCAGTACTTC. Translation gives CASSLVPPGTQYF.